This T cell receptor (beta chain) was retrieved from a study of cytomegalovirus exposure and HLA in healthy donors. Note on this clone: The target antigen is unknown.

The V and J ends lost 0 bases and 5 bases respectively, with 8 bases between them. This CDR3 contains 13 residues. Germline V gene data show CDR1 as LGHNA and CDR2 as YSLEER. At collection, donors were nominally healthy, but unrecorded immune exposures were probable. Both 60 Vbeta primers and 13 Jbeta primers went into the PCR. Only in-frame clones appear in the TCRdb table, and some are missing; sequencing was by immunoSEQ multiplex PCR. The sample carries tens of thousands of clones, about two thirds recorded once. Broader study findings: Researchers reported that a few CMV-associated chains were confirmed in vitro as CMV antigen-specific.

The chain links TRBV4-3 to TRBJ2-7; D perhaps matches TRBD1 (7 bases). This clonotype was obtained from a woman aged 45-59 years in good health and CMV-seropositive. The source material was PBMCs. The CDR3 nucleotides are TGCGCCAGCAGCCAAGACAGGGGGGACGAGCAGTACTTC. Translating gives CASSQDRGDEQYF.